One sample yielded the 25 T cell receptor beta chains listed below, sequenced in a study of T cell responses to AZD1222 COVID-19 vaccine. Repertoires were generated with immunoSEQ multiplex PCR, while TCRdb's copy carries only in-frame clones and drops some. The data show about 86,000 clones, with 88% seen just once and 9% to 12% held by the top ten. The specimen was peripheral blood, collected on day 0 of MenACWY control vaccination. These receptors originate from an adult in good health.

This chain joins TRBV19 and TRBJ1-1, with a possible D match to TRBD1 (5 bases). This CDR3 spans 14 amino acids. V dropped 7 bases and J dropped 2 bases, with 14 bases sitting between them. Looked up from germline, CDR1 is LNHDA and CDR2 is SQIVND (reference sequence). The CDR3 region is CASTITGQNTEAFF. DNA for the CDR3: TGTGCCAGTACTATCACAGGTCAAAACACTGAAGCTTTCTTT.

The V and J genes are TRBV6-5 and TRBJ1-1, with D maybe TRBD1 (6 bases). The CDR3 contains 13 residues. Germline CDR1 reads MNHEY; CDR2 reads SVGAGI. V shed 8 bases and J shed 4 bases, with 14 bases lying between them. In DNA form, the CDR3 reads TGTGCCAGCTGTCCCATGGGGGCCACTGAAGCTTTCTTT. It specifies CASCPMGATEAFF.

The rearrangement links TRBV6-5 to TRBJ1-5; maybe TRBD1 (5 bases). V shed 7 bases and J shed 4 bases, with 14 bases lying between them. The CDR3 runs 14 residues. Germline assignment: CDR1 MNHEY and CDR2 SVGAGI. The CDR3 is CASTPPGPNQPQHF. The CDR3 DNA is TGTGCCAGCACTCCTCCGGGGCCGAATCAGCCCCAGCATTTT.

The chain carries TRBV4-1 and TRBJ1-2; no reliable D call. The length of the CDR3 is 16 residues. In germline, CDR1 is MGHRA, CDR2 YSYEKL. V lost 0 bases and J 4 bases, leaving 15 bases between the germline ends. CDR3 sequence (DNA): TGCGCCAGCAGCCAAGATCCCTCGGAGGCAGCCTATGGCTACACCTTC. Translated: CASSQDPSEAAYGYTF.

V is TRBV5-1 and J is TRBJ2-1, with D possibly matching TRBD2 (6 bases). Looked up from germline, CDR1 is SGHRS and CDR2 is YFSETQ. Trimming stripped 9 bases from V and 3 bases from J, with 19 bases between. The CDR3 covers 15 residues. CDR3 protein: CATNPVGGVYNEQFF. The CDR3 DNA is TGCGCCACCAACCCCGTGGGGGGTGTCTACAATGAGCAGTTCTTC.

The sample holds a few counts of this clone. This sequence joins TRBV12-3 or TRBV12-4 and TRBJ1-5; D ambiguous. This CDR3 has 13 amino acids. Trimming removed 2 bases from V and 4 bases from J, with 6 bases in between. The CDR3 bases are TGTGCCAGCAGTTTATCGGGGAATCAGCCCCAGCATTTT. Protein: CASSLSGNQPQHF.

The chain is built from TRBV5-5 and TRBJ2-2; 7 bases match TRBD1. J lost 6 bases, V lost 1 base, and 6 bases had no gene match. Per germline, CDR1 SGHKS and CDR2 YYEKEE (reference sequence). This CDR3 spans 15 amino acids. The CDR3 DNA follows: TGTGCCAGCAGCTTGACAGGGGTACGAGCCGGGGAGCTGTTTTTT. It specifies CASSLTGVRAGELFF.

The V call is TRBV27, the J call TRBJ1-5; unclear D gene. Germline V gene lookup returns CDR1 MNHEY and CDR2 SMNVEV (reference sequence). With 5 bases removed from V and 3 bases from J, the gap between germline ends came to 14 bases. The length of the CDR3 is 15 residues. Here the CDR3 DNA reads TGTGCCAGCAGTGCGGGAAGGGTGCCCAATCAGCCCCAGCATTTT. Residues: CASSAGRVPNQPQHF.

The chain is built from TRBV6-1 and TRBJ1-6, with TRBD1 as a possible D gene (6 bases). There are 15 residues in the CDR3. Germline-derived CDR1 and CDR2 are MNHNS and SASEGT. The V end lost 3 bases, the J end lost 6 bases, and 12 bases lay between the germline ends. The CDR3 loop reads CASSETQGSNSPLHF. As DNA, the CDR3 is TGTGCCAGCAGTGAGACCCAGGGGAGTAATTCACCCCTCCACTTT.

The gene calls are TRBV25-1 and TRBJ2-3, with unresolved D. Germline values: CDR1 MGHDK, CDR2 SYGVNS. V was pared by 2 bases and J by 6 bases, with 21 bases between. The CDR3 extends over 17 amino acids. CDR3 sequence reads: CASSEKTPNPRFDTQYF. CDR3 DNA sequence: TGTGCCAGCAGTGAAAAGACTCCAAATCCTCGGTTCGATACGCAGTATTTT. Full variable domain (missing parts from reference TRBV25-1 and TRBJ2-3): EADIYQTPRYLVIGTGKKITLECSQTMGHDKMYWYQQDPGMELHLIHYSYGVNSTEKGDLSSESTVSRIRTEHFPLTLESARPSHTSQYLCASSEKTPNPRFDTQYFGPGTRLTVL.

V usage is TRBV4-2 and J usage is TRBJ1-1; maybe TRBD1 (5 bases). Trimming pared 7 bases from V and 2 bases from J, leaving 20 bases between. The germline V gene has CDR1 LGHNA and CDR2 YNFKEQ. The CDR3 is made up of 16 amino acids. The CDR3 reads CASKFLQADGNTEAFF. Here the CDR3 DNA reads TGTGCCAGCAAATTCCTACAGGCAGATGGAAACACTGAAGCTTTCTTT.

This sequence joins TRBV21-1 and TRBJ1-1; the table names TRBD1, a call not compared with the DNA. TRBV21-1 has pseudogene status. The CDR3 is made up of 18 amino acids. CDR3 loop: CASSSLRTDQRTNTEAFF. The CDR3, as DNA: TGTGCCAGCAGCTCACTTCGGACAGACCAGAGGACCAACACTGAAGCTTTCTTT.

The chain carries TRBV19 and TRBJ1-2; the D is unclear. CDR1 and CDR2 from the germline V gene are LNHDA and SQIVND (reference sequence). The CDR3 runs 14 residues. Deletions cut 3 bases from V and 3 bases from J, with 11 bases between. CDR3 sequence reads: CASSILGKDYGYTF. The CDR3 DNA follows: TGTGCCAGTAGTATCTTGGGGAAGGACTATGGCTACACCTTC.

The rearrangement links TRBV7-6 to TRBJ2-3; D gene uncertain. The germline V gene encodes CDR1 SGHVS and CDR2 FNYEAQ. The ends were cut back, 5 bases at V and 1 base at J, with 4 bases in the middle. This CDR3 comprises 12 residues. The CDR3 nucleotides read TGTGCCAGCAGCCCACGCACAGATACGCAGTATTTT. Protein sequence: CASSPRTDTQYF.

The CDR3 DNA sequence: TGCAGCGCCCTCCGGGACAGGGGGTATCACACTGAAGCTTTCTTT. This sequence encodes CSALRDRGYHTEAFF. The rearrangement uses TRBV29-1 and TRBJ1-1, with TRBD1 identical over 11 bases. Germline V gene lookup returns CDR1 SQVTM and CDR2 ANQGSEA. The length of the CDR3 is 15 residues. V shed 7 bases and J 3 bases; nucleotides not matched to a gene: 10.

The chain has TRBV2 and TRBJ1-6; D uncertain. The length of the CDR3 is 12 residues. Germline V lookup: CDR1 SNHLY, CDR2 FYNNEI. Trimming took 6 bases from V and 10 from J, leaving 10 bases between them. CDR3 DNA sequence: TGTGCCAGCAGGACTTTGGGGTCACCCCTCCACTTT. Translating it yields CASRTLGSPLHF.

The chain recombines TRBV7-9 with TRBJ1-4, with TRBD1 matching over 9 bases. The germline gives CDR1 SEHNR, CDR2 FQNEAQ (reference sequence). Trimming at V came to 5 bases and at J to 6 bases, leaving 4 bases not matched to a gene. The CDR3 contains 14 residues. DNA of the CDR3: TGTGCCAGCAGCCTACGGACAGGGGATGAAAAACTGTTTTTT. It codes for CASSLRTGDEKLFF.

This clone has more than one count but fewer than ten. The V gene is TRBV5-1, the J gene TRBJ1-6; 9 bases match TRBD1. There are 15 residues in the CDR3. The ends lost 2 bases at V and 9 bases at J; junction bases unmatched: 6. The germline V gene has CDR1 SGHRS and CDR2 YFSETQ. CDR3 DNA sequence: TGCGCCAGCAGCTTTCGGACAGGGGACGGTTCACCCCTCCACTTT. It codes for CASSFRTGDGSPLHF.

V and J are TRBV7-9 and TRBJ2-7; 10 bases map to TRBD2. The germline V gene encodes CDR1 SEHNR and CDR2 FQNEAQ (reference sequence). V trimming: 5 bases; J trimming: 4 bases; junction bases outside the gene matches: 11. The CDR3 loop spans 16 amino acids. The CDR3 DNA reads TGTGCCAGCAGCCCGGGACTAGCGAAGGTCCTTTACGAGCAGTACTTC. Translation gives CASSPGLAKVLYEQYF. Combining the CDR3 with reference TRBV7-9 and TRBJ2-7 gives the whole variable domain DTGVSQNPRHKITKRGQNVTFRCDPISEHNRLYWYRQTLGQGPEFLTYFQNEAQLEKSRLLSDRFSAERPKGSFSTLEIQRTEQGDSAMYLCASSPGLAKVLYEQYFGPGTRLTVT.

The chain joins TRBV19 to TRBJ1-4; no firm D call. Germline CDR1 reads LNHDA; CDR2 reads SQIVND (reference sequence). The CDR3 is made up of 17 amino acids. Trimming took off 6 bases at V and 8 bases at J, with 25 bases between the two ends. CDR3 sequence: CASRRSQRALEREKLFF. CDR3 DNA: TGTGCCAGTAGAAGGTCTCAGAGGGCGCTTGAGAGGGAAAAACTGTTTTTT.

V is TRBV29-1 and J is TRBJ1-4; unclear D gene. Per germline, CDR1 SQVTM and CDR2 ANQGSEA. The CDR3 is 13 residues long. The ends were cut back, 5 bases at V and 6 bases at J, with 13 bases in the middle. The CDR3 sequence is CSVLPGSYEKLFF. For the CDR3, the DNA is TGCAGCGTTCTCCCGGGGAGCTATGAAAAACTGTTTTTT.

There are a few counts of this clone. The rearrangement links TRBV28 to TRBJ2-7, with a possible D match to TRBD1 (6 bases). There are 14 residues in the CDR3. V was cut by 6 bases and J by 0 bases, with 12 bases left in between. Germline V lookup: CDR1 MDHEN, CDR2 SYDVKM. CDR3 sequence: CASSSDRTSYEQYF. DNA of the CDR3: TGTGCCAGCAGCTCCGACAGGACCTCCTACGAGCAGTACTTC.

In DNA form, the CDR3 reads TGCGCCAGCAGCCCCCGCGCCGGGACCCAGAGCAACAATGAGCAGTTCTTC. Protein product: CASSPRAGTQSNNEQFF. The rearrangement joins TRBV5-1 to TRBJ2-1; either TRBD1 or TRBD2 may fit D (5 bases each). The germline gives CDR1 SGHRS, CDR2 YFSETQ. The CDR3 length is 17 residues. V lost 4 bases and J lost 5, with 22 bases in between.

The chain employs TRBV19 and TRBJ1-2; TRBD1 matches at 10 bases. There are 13 residues in the CDR3. The V gene end was trimmed by 8 bases and the J gene end by 5 bases; junction bases not matched to a gene: 5. Germline lookup yields CDR1 LNHDA and CDR2 SQIVND (reference sequence). This CDR3 reads CASRDRGRYGYTF. The CDR3, as DNA: TGTGCCAGTCGGGACAGGGGCCGGTATGGCTACACCTTC. The entire variable domain, with the rest obtained from reference TRBV19 and TRBJ1-2, is as follows: DGGITQSPKYLFRKEGQNVTLSCEQNLNHDAMYWYRQDPGQGLRLIYYSQIVNDFQKGDIAEGYSVSREKKESFPLTVTSAQKNPTAFYLCASRDRGRYGYTFGSGTRLTVV.

The chain is built from TRBV11-1 and TRBJ2-3; D remains ambiguous. The CDR3 sequence is 12 residues long. Germline V CDR1 and CDR2: SGHAT, FQDESV (reference sequence). Trimming left V 5 bases short and J 2 bases short, with 5 bases between. CDR3: CASSANTDTQYF. CDR3 bases: TGTGCCAGCAGCGCAAACACAGATACGCAGTATTTT. The entire variable domain, with the rest obtained from reference TRBV11-1 and TRBJ2-3, is as follows: EAEVAQSPRYKITEKSQAVAFWCDPISGHATLYWYRQILGQGPELLVQFQDESVVDDSQLPKDRFSAERLKGVDSTLKIQPAELGDSAMYLCASSANTDTQYFGPGTRLTVL.